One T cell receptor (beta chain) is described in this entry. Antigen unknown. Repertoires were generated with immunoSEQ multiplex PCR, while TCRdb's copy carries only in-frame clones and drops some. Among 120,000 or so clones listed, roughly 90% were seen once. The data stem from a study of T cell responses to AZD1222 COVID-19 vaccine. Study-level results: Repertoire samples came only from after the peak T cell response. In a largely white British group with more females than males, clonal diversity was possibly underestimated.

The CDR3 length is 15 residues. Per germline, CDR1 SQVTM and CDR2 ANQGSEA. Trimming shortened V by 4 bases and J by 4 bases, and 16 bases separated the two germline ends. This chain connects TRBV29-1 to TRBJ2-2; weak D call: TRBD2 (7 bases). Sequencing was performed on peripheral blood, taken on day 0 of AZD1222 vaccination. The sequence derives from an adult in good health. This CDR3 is CSVVAGAWGTGELFF. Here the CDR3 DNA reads TGCAGCGTTGTGGCGGGGGCTTGGGGCACCGGGGAGCTGTTTTTT.